The clone carrying this T cell receptor beta chain was seen at least ten times. Its antigen is undetermined. V lost 1 base and J 4 bases, leaving 13 bases between the germline ends. Germline values: CDR1 LNHNV, CDR2 YYDKDF (reference sequence). The CDR3 is 15 residues long. Transcripts of RNA were the source for amplifying TCR beta CDR3 regions. First-round RT-PCR used HTBI primers; second-round multiplex PCR followed. TCRdb recomputed calls from the multiplex PCR reads with MiXCR, one row per CDR3 protein. Among hundreds of thousands of distinct CDR3 sequences, around a fifth were seen once, and the ten largest hold roughly 39%. The sample is drawn from a study of Graves' ophthalmopathy and Graves' hyperthyroidism. Background on the study: No treatment had been given when peripheral blood was collected at initial diagnosis.

General study findings and limits: Most clonotypes expanded in thyroid above 0.001 frequency were present in blood too.

The V gene is TRBV15, the J gene TRBJ1-2, with a possible D match to TRBD1 (6 bases). The sequence came from a woman aged 50 to 65 with Graves' ophthalmopathy. Material for sequencing was peripheral blood. In DNA, the CDR3 is TGTGCCACCAGCAGAGGTTCGGACAGATCCTATGGCTACACCTTC. Protein product: CATSRGSDRSYGYTF.